The rows below give T cell receptor beta chains drawn from one sample of a study of post-analysis software for immune sequencing data. One entry per CDR3 protein results from TCRdb running MiXCR on the PCR reads. The sample gives about 820,000 distinct CDR3 sequences, 53% of which show up once; under 6% is in the top ten. Source material: blood. All receptors derive from a girl aged 5 to 17 with multiple sclerosis. Each CDR3 is given with its conserved first and last residue. Fields, in order: D gene, J gene, V gene, clone size, CDR3 DNA, CDR3 protein. D genes are given only for firm matches. A row's size may be missing; if present it is once, few, many or a size class.

- | TRBJ2-3 | TRBV20-1 | - | TGCAGTGCTGTCCCCTCCCCAGATACGCAGTATTTT | CSAVPSPDTQYF
- | TRBJ1-2 | TRBV6-5 | - | TGTGCCAGCAGTAACCTCGGGACTCCCGGCTATGGCTACACCTTC | CASSNLGTPGYGYTF
TRBD1 | TRBJ2-4 | TRBV20-1 | - | TGCAGTGCTAGGCGGACAGGAATTAGACACGCTCCAGCTGGTATTCAGTACTTC | CSARRTGIRHAPAGIQYF
- | TRBJ2-6 | TRBV6-5 | - | TGTGCCAGCAATGCCGGGGCTGGGGCCAACGTCCTGACTTTC | CASNAGAGANVLTF
- | TRBJ2-7 | TRBV30 | - | TGTGCCTGGAGTAGCCTAGTTTACGAGCAGTACTTC | CAWSSLVYEQYF
- | TRBJ2-7 | TRBV12-3/TRBV12-4 | - | TGTGCCAGCAGTCCCGATAGCCCCTACGAGCAGTACTTC | CASSPDSPYEQYF
- | TRBJ2-5 | TRBV25-1 | - | TGTGCCAGCAGTGAATTAAGGCCGGGACGAGCGCTTTCCCAGTACTTC | CASSELRPGRALSQYF
TRBD2 | TRBJ2-1 | TRBV11-2 | - | TGTGCCAGCAGCTTAAGGAGCGGGAGTGGCTACAATGAGCAGTTCTTC | CASSLRSGSGYNEQFF
- | TRBJ2-7 | TRBV20-1 | - | TGCAGTGCTGGCTTCTCGGTGGGGGGTGCCTACGAGCAGTACTTC | CSAGFSVGGAYEQYF
- | TRBJ2-1 | TRBV29-1 | few | TGCAGCGTTGAACGGGTGGTGAGGGGGGTTTCTTACAATGAGCAGTTCTTC | CSVERVVRGVSYNEQFF
TRBD2 | TRBJ2-7 | TRBV2 | few | TGTGCCAGCAGTGAAGGGGGACTAGCGGGACGCTACGAGCAGTACTTC | CASSEGGLAGRYEQYF
TRBD2 | TRBJ2-3 | TRBV6-4 | - | TGTGCCAGCAGTTATGGAGCGGGGCCCCAATTACACACAGATACGCAGTATTTT | CASSYGAGPQLHTDTQYF
TRBD1 | TRBJ1-1 | TRBV4-1 | - | TGCGCCAGCAGCCGAGGACAGGGGGCCGCTGAAGCTTTCTTT | CASSRGQGAAEAFF
TRBD2 | TRBJ2-5 | TRBV4-1 | - | TGCGCCAGCAGCCAAGCCTCCGGGACTAAGGATGGAGAGACCCAGTACTTC | CASSQASGTKDGETQYF
- | TRBJ2-4 | TRBV12-3/TRBV12-4 | few | TGTGCCAGCAGTCCACAGAGAAACATTCAGTACTTC | CASSPQRNIQYF
- | TRBJ1-2 | TRBV5-1 | few | TGCGCCAGCAGCCTTGGGGACCAGGTCTTACAGGGCTATGGCTACACCTTC | CASSLGDQVLQGYGYTF
- | TRBJ2-1 | TRBV5-1 | - | TGCGCCAGCAGCGTGTCCCACCCTAGCGAGGGGGACAATGAGCAGTTCTTC | CASSVSHPSEGDNEQFF
TRBD1 | TRBJ2-2 | TRBV27 | - | TGTGCCAGCAGCTCTACAGGGGGCGCGGGCGGGGAGCTGTTTTTT | CASSSTGGAGGELFF
- | TRBJ2-6 | TRBV29-1 | few | TGCAGCGTGCGACGGAACTCTGGGGCCAACGTCCTGACTTTC | CSVRRNSGANVLTF
- | TRBJ2-3 | TRBV12-3/TRBV12-4 | - | TGTGCCAGCAGACGGGAACCGAAGGCGCAGTATTTT | CASRREPKAQYF
- | TRBJ2-5 | TRBV29-1 | - | TGCAGCGTTAGGGACACGCCTAAAGAGACCCAGTACTTC | CSVRDTPKETQYF
TRBD1 | TRBJ2-1 | TRBV6-5 | - | TGTGCCAGCAGTGCACAGGGGGGCCACAATGAGCAGTTCTTC | CASSAQGGHNEQFF
- | TRBJ1-1 | TRBV5-1 | few | TGCGCCAGCAGCTTGATGGCAGGGTGGGACACTGAAGCTTTCTTT | CASSLMAGWDTEAFF
TRBD1 | TRBJ1-1 | TRBV7-9 | - | TGTGCCAGCAGCAAACAGGGGCCGAACACTGAAGCTTTCTTT | CASSKQGPNTEAFF
TRBD2 | TRBJ2-1 | TRBV20-1 | few | TGCAGTGCCGGCCGAGCGGGAGCGAACAATGAGCAGTTCTTC | CSAGRAGANNEQFF
TRBD1 | TRBJ2-7 | TRBV3-1 | - | TGTGCCAGCAGCTACAGACAGGGCACCTACGAGCAGTACTTC | CASSYRQGTYEQYF